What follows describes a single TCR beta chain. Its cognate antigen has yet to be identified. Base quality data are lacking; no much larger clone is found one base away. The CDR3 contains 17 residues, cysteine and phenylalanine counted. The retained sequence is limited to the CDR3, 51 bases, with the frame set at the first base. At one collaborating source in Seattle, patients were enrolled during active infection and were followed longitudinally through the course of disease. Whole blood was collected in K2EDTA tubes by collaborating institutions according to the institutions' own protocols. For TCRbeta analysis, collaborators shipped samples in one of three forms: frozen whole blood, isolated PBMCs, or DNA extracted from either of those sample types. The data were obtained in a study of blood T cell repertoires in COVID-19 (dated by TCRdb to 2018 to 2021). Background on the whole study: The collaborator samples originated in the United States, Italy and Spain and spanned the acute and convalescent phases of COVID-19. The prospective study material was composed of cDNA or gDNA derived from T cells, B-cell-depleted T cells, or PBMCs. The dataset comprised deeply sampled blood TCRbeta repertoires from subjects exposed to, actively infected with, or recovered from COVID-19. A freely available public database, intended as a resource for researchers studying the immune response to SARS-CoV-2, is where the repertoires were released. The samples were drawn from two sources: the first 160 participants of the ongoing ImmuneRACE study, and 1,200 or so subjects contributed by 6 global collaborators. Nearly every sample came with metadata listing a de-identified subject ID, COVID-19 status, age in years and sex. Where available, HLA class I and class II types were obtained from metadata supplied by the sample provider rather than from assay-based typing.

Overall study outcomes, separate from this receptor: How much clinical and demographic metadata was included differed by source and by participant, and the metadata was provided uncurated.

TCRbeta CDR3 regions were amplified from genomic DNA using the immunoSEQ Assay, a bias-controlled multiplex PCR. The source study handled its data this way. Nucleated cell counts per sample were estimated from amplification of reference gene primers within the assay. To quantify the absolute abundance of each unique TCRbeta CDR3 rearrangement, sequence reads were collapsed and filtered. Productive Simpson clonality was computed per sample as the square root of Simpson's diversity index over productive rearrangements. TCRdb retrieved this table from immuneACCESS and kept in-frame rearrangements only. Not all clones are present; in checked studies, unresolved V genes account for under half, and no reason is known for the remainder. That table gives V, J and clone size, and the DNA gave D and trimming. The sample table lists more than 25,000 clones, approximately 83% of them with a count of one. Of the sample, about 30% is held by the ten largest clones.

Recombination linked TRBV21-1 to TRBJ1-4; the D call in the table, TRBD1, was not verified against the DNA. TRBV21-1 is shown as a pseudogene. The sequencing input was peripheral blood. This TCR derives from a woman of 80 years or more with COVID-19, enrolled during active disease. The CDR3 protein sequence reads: CASSKVRTGGRDEKLFF. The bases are TGTGCCAGCAGCAAAGTGCGGACAGGGGGAAGGGATGAAAAACTGTTTTTT.